Each of the 20 T cell receptor beta chains below was sequenced from the same sample in a study of human T cells and chemical hapten exposure. This sample's time point: pre-sensitization, week 0. Treatment denoted: therapeutic diphenylcyclopropenone sensitization with weekly scalp DPC. Each CDR3 protein gets one entry after TCRdb re-called the RACE reads with MiXCR. The data contain approximately 79,000 distinct CDR3 sequences, 7.5% to 9.5% of them singletons. This specimen consisted of whole blood, obtained in connection with sensitization to the hapten diphenylcyclopropenone (DPC). Receptors originate from a middle-aged man with alopecia areata. Some clones in this sample may be carry-over from other donors' samples.

The chain couples TRBV27 to TRBJ1-1, with D maybe TRBD1 (5 bases). Per germline, CDR1 MNHEY and CDR2 SMNVEV (reference sequence). The CDR3 is 15 amino acids. Between the trimmed V and J ends, which lost 1 base and 1 base, there was a span of 10 bases. The CDR3 sequence: CASSLLPGGNTEAFF. CDR3 bases: TGTGCCAGCAGTTTATTGCCGGGGGGGAACACTGAAGCTTTCTTT.

This clonotype showed up just a few times. The chain has TRBV25-1 and TRBJ1-2; D gene uncertain. The CDR3 is made up of 10 amino acids. Trimming pared 8 bases from V and 7 bases from J, leaving 8 bases between. Germline V gives CDR1 MGHDK, CDR2 SYGVNS. The CDR3 loop is CASRPFGYTF. The CDR3 bases are TGTGCCAGCCGTCCATTTGGCTACACCTTC.

This clonotype occurred many times. This chain links TRBV5-1 with TRBJ1-1; D is unclear. The CDR3 covers 12 residues. Germline CDR1 is SGHRS and CDR2 is YFSETQ. Trimming cost V 1 base and J 5 bases, with 6 bases left between them. CDR3 sequence reads: CASSLKRTEAFF. The CDR3 DNA reads as TGCGCCAGCAGCTTGAAGAGGACTGAAGCTTTCTTT.

This clonotype was seen more than once but under ten times. The CDR3 loop is CASRVTGTGTDTQYF. CDR3 coding DNA: TGTGCCAGCAGGGTTACAGGGACTGGCACAGATACGCAGTATTTT. The chain links TRBV12-3 or TRBV12-4 to TRBJ2-3; D tentatively reads TRBD1 or TRBD2 (6 bases each). The CDR3 is 15 residues long. Trimming cost V 6 bases and J 1 base, with 14 bases left between them.

This clonotype is judged medium-sized. The chain links TRBV20-1 to TRBJ2-7; weak D call: TRBD2 (6 bases). The CDR3 spans 12 residues. Germline CDR1 and CDR2: DFQATT and SNEGSKA (reference sequence). Trimming removed 2 bases at V and 7 bases at J, with 12 bases between. CDR3 protein: CSARPRDTEQYF. The CDR3 DNA sequence: TGCAGTGCTAGACCGCGGGATACAGAGCAGTACTTC.

The V and J genes are TRBV21-1 and TRBJ2-2. TRBV21-1 is termed a pseudogene. The CDR3 has 14 amino acids. The CDR3 region has the DNA TGTGCCAGCAGCAATAGCAGGTCCAGGGGGGAGCTGTTTTTT. Translating it yields CASSNSRSRGELFF.

This clonotype was counted ten times or more. J is TRBJ1-6 and V is TRBV7-6, with a weak D call TRBD1 (5 bases). V dropped 5 bases and J dropped 8 bases, with 10 bases sitting between them. This CDR3 is built from 13 residues. Per germline, CDR1 SGHVS and CDR2 FNYEAQ. CDR3 in amino acids: CASSLSGDSPLHF. The CDR3 DNA follows: TGTGCCAGCAGCCTCTCGGGGGATTCACCCCTCCACTTT.

This clonotype has ten or more counts. The V and J genes are TRBV13 and TRBJ2-7; 7 nucleotides line up with TRBD2. CDR3 length equals 13 residues. J was trimmed by 2 bases and V by 5 bases; bases with no gene match: 3. Per the germline V gene, CDR1 is PRHDT and CDR2 is FYEKMQ (reference sequence). The CDR3 DNA reads TGTGCCAGCAGCCGCGGGACTACCTACGAGCAGTACGTC. Its translation: CASSRGTTYEQYV.

The rearrangement uses TRBV28 and TRBJ2-4, with a possible D match to TRBD1 (6 bases). With 3 bases removed from V and 10 bases from J, the gap between germline ends came to 16 bases. This CDR3 comprises 14 residues. Germline CDR1 MDHEN, CDR2 SYDVKM. In DNA form, the CDR3 reads TGTGCCAGCAGTTTGGGGATTAGGACAGAGATTCAGTACTTC. This sequence encodes CASSLGIRTEIQYF.

This clonotype was observed at least ten times. This chain links TRBV29-1 with TRBJ2-1, with 10 nucleotides matching TRBD2. Germline V gene sequence: CDR1 SQVTM, CDR2 ANQGSEA. V lost 4 bases to trimming and J lost 6 bases; unmatched junction nucleotides: 18. CDR3 length: 18 amino acids. CDR3 region: CSVGGDSGRIPPANEQFF. The CDR3 nucleotides read TGCAGCGTTGGGGGGGATAGCGGGAGGATACCTCCGGCCAATGAGCAGTTCTTC.

This clonotype was seen only a few times. The V call is TRBV12-3 or TRBV12-4, the J call TRBJ2-2; 10 nucleotides match TRBD1. The CDR3 extends over 17 amino acids. The V gene end was trimmed by 6 bases and the J gene end by 4 bases; junction bases not matched to a gene: 11. CDR3: CASSRPGQGMGTGELFF. The CDR3 DNA sequence: TGTGCCAGCAGCCGTCCGGGACAGGGGATGGGCACCGGGGAGCTGTTTTTT.

This clonotype was observed at least ten times. The J gene is TRBJ2-1, the V gene TRBV7-9, with 15 bases matching TRBD2. Germline trimming cut 2 bases from V and 0 bases from J; bases unmatched to any gene: 5. The CDR3 totals 19 residues. CDR1 and CDR2 (germline): SEHNR, FQNEAQ (reference sequence). CDR3 nucleotide sequence: TGTGCCAGCAGCTTAAGGACTAGCGGGAGGGTGGGCTCCTACAATGAGCAGTTCTTC. Its translation is CASSLRTSGRVGSYNEQFF.

This clonotype was found many times. The chain has TRBV5-1 and TRBJ2-1, with 11 bases matching TRBD1. Per germline, CDR1 SGHRS and CDR2 YFSETQ. This CDR3 region has 15 residues. V was pared by 4 bases and J by 6 bases, with 6 bases of the junction left unmatched. The CDR3 DNA reads TGCGCCAGCAGCCCTGGACAGGGGGCTGGCAATGAGCAGTTCTTC. This gives the protein CASSPGQGAGNEQFF.

The sample holds many counts of this clonotype. In nucleotides, the CDR3 is TGTGCCAGCAGTTTTGAACTTGGTACCTCCTACAATGAGCAGTTCTTC. Translation: CASSFELGTSYNEQFF. The gene calls are TRBV12-3 or TRBV12-4 and TRBJ2-1; D is ambiguous. Trimming removed 3 bases from V and 0 bases from J, with 12 bases in between. This CDR3 has 16 residues.

The chain is built from TRBV18 and TRBJ2-3; 8 nucleotides match TRBD2. Trimming at V came to 6 bases and at J to 3 bases, leaving 11 bases not matched to a gene. The CDR3 loop spans 16 amino acids. Germline V gene lookup returns CDR1 KGHSH and CDR2 LQKENI. The CDR3 nucleotides are TGTGCCAGCTCCTCCCGTGGGAGCGGGAGTACAGATACGCAGTATTTT. This translates into CASSSRGSGSTDTQYF.

This chain uses TRBV28 with TRBJ2-6; D unresolved. The V end was cut by 6 bases, the J end by 0 bases, with 12 bases between. CDR3 length equals 16 residues. Germline CDR1 is MDHEN and CDR2 is SYDVKM. CDR3 in amino acids: CASRSRTVSGANVLTF. CDR3 nucleotides: TGTGCCAGCAGGTCCCGGACGGTCTCTGGGGCCAACGTCCTGACTTTC.

The sample holds a few counts of this clonotype. The chain carries TRBV6-2 or TRBV6-3 and TRBJ2-5; D tentatively reads TRBD1 or TRBD2 (5 bases each). The CDR3 totals 17 residues. V shed 0 bases and J shed 5 bases, with 19 bases lying between them. CDR1 MNHEY and CDR2 SVGEGT come from the germline V gene. The CDR3 nucleotides read TGTGCCAGCAGTTACTCGAAAGGGAAAGGGACCTGGGAGACCCAGTACTTC. The encoded protein is CASSYSKGKGTWETQYF.

This clonotype occurred many times. The V and J genes are TRBV20-1 and TRBJ1-5; TRBD1 might be the D (6 bases). V lost 4 bases and J 0 bases, leaving 10 bases between the germline ends. The length of the CDR3 is 14 residues. Germline V gene sequence: CDR1 DFQATT, CDR2 SNEGSKA (reference sequence). CDR3 DNA: TGCAGTGCTACCAGGGGCAATAGCAATCAGCCCCAGCATTTT. Translating gives CSATRGNSNQPQHF.

This clonotype was found a few times. The chain links TRBV6-6 to TRBJ2-5; either TRBD1 or TRBD2 may supply D (6 bases each). The CDR3 is 14 amino acids. V was pared by 6 bases and J by 4 bases, with 15 bases between. From germline, CDR1 is MNHNY and CDR2 SVGAGI (reference sequence). CDR3: CASSSQGRRETQYF. Here the CDR3 DNA reads TGTGCCAGCAGCTCTCAGGGGAGGCGAGAGACCCAGTACTTC.

This clonotype was recorded at least ten times. DNA for the CDR3: TGCGCCAGCAGCCAAGGAACAGGGGCGTTAAATGAGCAGTTCTTC. It codes for CASSQGTGALNEQFF. The J gene is TRBJ2-1, the V gene TRBV4-1; 7 bases line up with TRBD1. V lost 1 base, J lost 7 bases, and 7 bases stayed unmatched. The CDR3 sequence is 15 residues long. Germline loops: CDR1 MGHRA, CDR2 YSYEKL.